This T cell receptor beta chain was identified during a study of blood T cell repertoires in COVID-19. Turning to the study itself: COVID-19 samples from acute and convalescent phases originated in the United States, Italy and Spain. From T cells, B-cell-depleted T cells, or PBMCs came the material, which was cDNA or gDNA.

TCRdb keeps only in-frame clones here, not all; method: immunoSEQ multiplex PCR. The table records 250,000 or so clones, over 75% of them present only once. Trimming cost V 6 bases and J 3 bases, with 12 bases left between them. Germline V gene lookup returns CDR1 LNHDA and CDR2 SQIVND (reference sequence). The CDR3 is 13 residues long. Participants were placed into cohorts based on the clinical history they reported. The chain couples TRBV19 to TRBJ2-7, with a weak D call TRBD1 (5 bases). Sequenced: PBMCs or T cells enriched from blood (not recorded which). This clonotype was obtained from a woman aged 45-60 years who had recovered from COVID-19. For the CDR3, the DNA is TGTGCCAGTAGGGACAACGATCTCTACGAGCAGTACTTC. It specifies CASRDNDLYEQYF.